These T cell receptor beta chains were read from a single sample in a study of blood T cell repertoires in COVID-19. Repertoires were generated with immunoSEQ multiplex PCR, while TCRdb's copy carries only in-frame clones and drops some. The table lists 400,000 to 450,000 clones, 88% of them singletons. The sample was peripheral blood. These receptors were taken from a woman aged 45-60 years with COVID-19, enrolled during active disease. The CDR3 runs from the conserved cysteine through the conserved F or W. A D gene is named only where the DNA matches it firmly. Clone sizes are given selectively: once, few, many, or a class where the clone is expanded.

D	size	V	J	DNA	CDR3
NA	NA	TRBV12-3/TRBV12-4	TRBJ2-7	TGTGCCAGCAGGGACCAGGGCTACGAGCAGTACTTC	CASRDQGYEQYF
NA	once	TRBV2	TRBJ1-1	TGTGCCAGCAGTGTGGACCCCGGCGGGGACACTGAAGCTTTCTTT	CASSVDPGGDTEAFF
NA	NA	TRBV12-3/TRBV12-4	TRBJ2-5	NA	CASSSSETQYF
NA	NA	TRBV10-2	TRBJ1-2	TGCGCCAGCCGGGGGGACTTCGGCTACACCTTC	CASRGDFGYTF
TRBD2	NA	TRBV3-1/TRBV3-2	TRBJ2-1	TGTGCCAGCAGCCAATGGTCTAGCGGAAGGGACAATGAGCAGTTCTTC	CASSQWSSGRDNEQFF
TRBD2	once	TRBV7-3	TRBJ2-7	TGTGCCAGCAGCCTCGAGCGGGGGCAAGGCTACGAGCAGTACTTC	CASSLERGQGYEQYF
NA	NA	TRBV30	TRBJ2-7	TGTGCCTGGCAGGGTGTCTCCTACGAGCAGTACTTC	CAWQGVSYEQYF
NA	NA	TRBV30	TRBJ2-7	TGTGCCTGGAGTGCCCTCCTGGGTCGGGGCGGGGTGAGGCCCTCCTACGAGCAGTACTTC	CAWSALLGRGGVRPSYEQYF
NA	NA	TRBV11-3	TRBJ1-2	TGTGCCAGCAGCTTCCATCGGACAGCTTATGGCTACACCTTC	CASSFHRTAYGYTF
NA	NA	TRBV9	TRBJ1-5	TGTGCCAGCAGCCCCTCGGGTTCGGCGCCCCAGCATTTT	CASSPSGSAPQHF
NA	once	TRBV19	TRBJ2-2	TGTGCCAGTAGTATACTAGTCAGCACCGGGGAGCTGTTTTTT	CASSILVSTGELFF
NA	NA	TRBV7-3	TRBJ2-2	TGTGCCAGCAGCTTATCAGGGGTCACCGGGGAGCTGTTTTTT	CASSLSGVTGELFF
TRBD1	NA	TRBV10-3	TRBJ1-1	TGTGCCATCAGTGACGCCGGGACAGGGGACACTGAAGCTTTCTTT	CAISDAGTGDTEAFF
TRBD1	NA	TRBV11-2	TRBJ1-4	TGTGCCAGCAGCTTAGATCTGGACAGGGGCGCAACTAATGAAAAACTGTTTTTT	CASSLDLDRGATNEKLFF
TRBD1	NA	TRBV5-5	TRBJ1-6	TGTGCCAGCAGCAGATCAGGGGGCCATGATAATTCACCCCTCCACTTT	CASSRSGGHDNSPLHF
NA	few	TRBV19	TRBJ1-4	TGTGCCAGTAGTATAGGAGGGACACTCGATGAAAAACTGTTTTTT	CASSIGGTLDEKLFF
NA	NA	TRBV29-1	TRBJ1-1	TGCAGCGTTGAAGAACAGGACCTTGAAGCTTTCTTT	CSVEEQDLEAFF
NA	NA	TRBV12-3/TRBV12-4	TRBJ2-2	TGTGCCAGCAGGCAGGGGTCCGGGGAGCTGTTTTTT	CASRQGSGELFF
NA	NA	TRBV7-9	TRBJ1-2	TGTGCCAGCAGCCCCCCCGGGAGAGGTGGCTACACCTTC	CASSPPGRGGYTF
NA	NA	TRBV6-1	TRBJ1-1	TGTGCCAGCAGTGAAATGGGCAGGGTTGTGAACACTGAAGCTTTCTTT	CASSEMGRVVNTEAFF
NA	NA	TRBV6-5	TRBJ2-3	TGTGCCGGACAAGGACAGACGACAGATACGCAGTATTTT	CAGQGQTTDTQYF
NA	NA	TRBV12-3/TRBV12-4	TRBJ1-1	TGTGCCAGCAATGGACACAACACTGAAGCTTTCTTT	CASNGHNTEAFF
NA	NA	TRBV12-5	TRBJ2-7	TGTGCTAGTGCCGTGGGGCCAGGGAGGGAGCAGTACTTC	CASAVGPGREQYF
NA	NA	TRBV29-1	TRBJ2-7	TGCAGCGTTGCTACGCCGGGACTCTCCTACGAGCAGTACTTC	CSVATPGLSYEQYF
TRBD1	NA	TRBV4-1	TRBJ2-3	TGCGCCAGCAGCCTCCGGACAGGTCGACGCCCAGATACGCAGTATTTT	CASSLRTGRRPDTQYF
TRBD1	NA	TRBV15	TRBJ1-5	TGTGCCACCAGCAGGACAGGGGGAAATCAGCCCCAGCATTTT	CATSRTGGNQPQHF
NA	NA	TRBV5-1	TRBJ2-3	TGCGCCAGCAGCTTGGGGGGCCCACTCGACCTCACAGATACGCAGTATTTT	CASSLGGPLDLTDTQYF
NA	NA	TRBV30	TRBJ2-2	TGTGCCTGGAGTCAGGGCGGGGAGCTGTTTTTT	CAWSQGGELFF
TRBD1	few	TRBV5-1	TRBJ2-3	TGCGCCAGCAGCCCCTGGACAGGGAACGCAGATACGCAGTATTTT	CASSPWTGNADTQYF